Below are 26 T cell receptor beta chains sequenced from a single sample in a study of CD8+CD57+ T cells in acquired aplastic anemia. Before being chosen for sequencing, patients had shown CD8+CD57+ cell expansion by flow cytometry. TCR beta VDJ and CDR3 profiling used genomic DNA as template. TCRdb redid the calling of the reads with MiXCR, one entry per CDR3 protein. The table records 450,000 to 600,000 distinct CDR3 sequences, around a third of them present only once. Sequencing was done on a sample of sorted CD4+, CD8+, or CD8+CD57+ T cells (not recorded which) from PBMCs. The receptor source for this set is a human donor with aplastic anemia.

The chain is built from TRBV6-1 and TRBJ2-7, with TRBD1 matching 9 bases. The J segment lost 6 bases and the V segment lost 5 bases, leaving 14 bases of the junction unmatched. This CDR3 has 16 amino acids. Per the germline V gene, CDR1 is MNHNS and CDR2 is SASEGT. Here the CDR3 DNA reads TGTGCCAGCAGTTTTCGGCCGGGACAGGGAATGCGCGAGCAGTACTTC. This sequence encodes CASSFRPGQGMREQYF.

This clonotype was seen only a few times. A read error may explain this, as a much larger clone is one base away. The chain carries TRBV20-1 and TRBJ1-6, with D perhaps TRBD1 (6 bases). Germline CDR1 DFQATT, CDR2 SNEGSKA (reference sequence). This CDR3 is built from 15 residues. CDR3 in DNA: TGCGGTGCTAGAGTAACAGGGAGTGTTAATTCACCCCTCCACTTT. Residues: CGARVTGSVNSPLHF.

The chain recombines TRBV20-1 with TRBJ2-3; 7 bases agree with TRBD1. This CDR3 region has 16 residues. The germline V gene has CDR1 DFQATT and CDR2 SNEGSKA (reference sequence). The V and J ends lost 3 bases and 5 bases, in that order; junction bases with no gene match: 14. The chain's CDR3 is CSASPRSEGAIDTQYF. CDR3 DNA sequence: TGCAGTGCTAGCCCACGTAGCGAGGGGGCGATAGATACGCAGTATTTT.

This chain uses TRBV9 with TRBJ2-7; 9 bases are shared with TRBD2. Germline CDR1 is SGDLS and CDR2 is YYNGEE. Trimming took 0 bases from V and 6 from J; bases not matched to a gene: 7. The CDR3 runs to 15 residues. This CDR3 is CASSVGAGGTSEQYF. In DNA form, the CDR3 reads TGTGCCAGCAGCGTAGGAGCGGGGGGCACGAGCGAGCAGTACTTC. Full variable domain (remainder filled in from reference TRBV9 and TRBJ2-7): DSGVTQTPKHLITATGQRVTLRCSPRSGDLSVYWYQQSLDQGLQFLIQYYNGEERAKGNILERFSAQQFPDLHSELNLSSLELGDSALYFCASSVGAGGTSEQYFGPGTRLTVT.

The chain recombines TRBV15 with TRBJ2-5; TRBD2 matches 10 bases. Per germline, CDR1 LNHNV and CDR2 YYDKDF (reference sequence). CDR3 length equals 15 residues. With 9 bases clipped from V and 0 bases from J, the junction kept 7 bases outside the gene matches. The CDR3 DNA reads TGTGCCACGTCACGAGCGGGGGGGGACCAAGAGACCCAGTACTTC. Amino acid sequence: CATSRAGGDQETQYF.

V is TRBV6-1 and J is TRBJ1-4; D call uncertain. CDR1 and CDR2 (germline): MNHNS, SASEGT. Deletions cut 6 bases from V and 7 bases from J, with 9 bases between. The CDR3 spans 12 residues. The CDR3 reads CASRQDLEKLFF. The DNA of the CDR3 is TGTGCCAGCAGGCAAGACCTTGAAAAACTGTTTTTT.

Turning to this clonotype: One junction end does not reproduce the germline sequence, and a read error may be involved. The V gene is TRBV7-8, the J gene TRBJ2-1; possibly TRBD2 for D (5 bases). The CDR3 extends over 13 amino acids. The germline CDR1 and CDR2 sequences are SGHVS and FQNEAQ. In nucleotides, the CDR3 is TGTGCCAGCAAGATAGCGTCCTACAATGAGCGGTTCTTC. It is translated as CASKIASYNERFF.

Comments on this clonotype: A much bigger clone sits one base away, suggesting this may be a read error. This chain links TRBV5-1 with TRBJ2-7; the D gene is possibly TRBD1 (6 bases). The CDR3 runs 14 residues. The germline V gene encodes CDR1 SGHRS and CDR2 YFSETQ. CDR3: CASSLVTGPGERYF. In DNA, the CDR3 is TGCGCCAGCAGCTTGGTGACAGGACCGGGCGAGCGGTACTTC.

There are many counts of this clonotype. The chain joins TRBV11-2 to TRBJ1-6, with unresolved D. The CDR3 runs to 13 residues. Per the germline V gene, CDR1 is SGHAT and CDR2 is FQNNGV. V was pared by 1 base and J by 18 bases, with 16 bases between. The CDR3 region has the DNA TGTGCCAGCAGCTTAGGAACTGACCTTACCAGCCACTTT. Residues: CASSLGTDLTSHF.

This clonotype was detected many times. This rearrangement joins TRBV19 to TRBJ1-3; 9 positions agree with TRBD1. V gave up 3 bases and J gave up 4 bases; unmatched junction bases: 7. Germline-derived CDR1 and CDR2 are LNHDA and SQIVND (reference sequence). The CDR3 spans 16 residues. The CDR3: CASSMGTGITGNTIYF. The CDR3 DNA reads TGTGCCAGTAGTATGGGGACAGGGATTACCGGAAACACCATATATTTT.

V is TRBV6-1 and J is TRBJ2-7; 7 bases line up with TRBD1. Germline assignment: CDR1 MNHNS and CDR2 SASEGT. The CDR3 runs 14 residues. V lost 6 bases, J lost 2 bases, and 7 bases stayed unmatched. In nucleotides, the CDR3 is TGTGCCAGCAGCGAACGGGACAGAACCTACGAGCAGTACTTC. Translated, it gives CASSERDRTYEQYF.

The chain links TRBV25-1 to TRBJ1-1; D not certain. CDR1 and CDR2 from the germline V gene are MGHDK and SYGVNS. Trimming took off 3 bases at V and 1 base at J, with 12 bases between the two ends. The CDR3 contains 15 residues. In DNA, the CDR3 is TGTGCCAGCAGTGAGAAAATATGGGGGAACACTGAAGCTTTCTTT. This encodes CASSEKIWGNTEAFF. Using reference TRBV25-1 and TRBJ1-1 for the parts outside the CDR3, the full variable domain is EADIYQTPRYLVIGTGKKITLECSQTMGHDKMYWYQQDPGMELHLIHYSYGVNSTEKGDLSSESTVSRIRTEHFPLTLESARPSHTSQYLCASSEKIWGNTEAFFGQGTRLTVV.

This clonotype was counted at least ten times. J is TRBJ1-1 and V is TRBV5-1; 8 nucleotides match TRBD1. The CDR3 has 12 amino acids. The junction had 3 bases not matched to a gene; V was cut back by 4 bases and J by 7 bases. CDR1 SGHRS and CDR2 YFSETQ come from the germline V gene. Here the CDR3 reads CASSPDRVEAFF. In DNA form, the CDR3 reads TGCGCCAGCAGCCCGGACAGGGTTGAAGCTTTCTTT.

This chain joins TRBV20-1 and TRBJ1-1, with a possible D match to TRBD1 (5 bases). Germline-derived CDR1 and CDR2 are DFQATT and SNEGSKA (reference sequence). This CDR3 is 13 amino acids long. The V gene lost 3 bases and the J gene lost 0 bases, with 8 bases spanning the gap. The CDR3 region has the DNA TGCAGTGCTAGGAGGGGTATGAACACTGAAGCTTTCTTT. Its translation is CSARRGMNTEAFF.

V usage is TRBV20-1 and J usage is TRBJ2-7; 14 bases fit TRBD2. Germline CDR1 is DFQATT and CDR2 is SNEGSKA (reference sequence). Germline trimming cut 8 bases from V and 7 bases from J; bases unmatched to any gene: 10. This CDR3 is built from 14 residues. The CDR3 loop reads CSLAGTSGGGEQYF. The CDR3 nucleotides are TGCAGTCTCGCCGGGACTAGCGGGGGAGGAGAGCAGTACTTC.

J is TRBJ1-1 and V is TRBV5-1; 7 positions agree with TRBD1. Germline CDR1 reads SGHRS; CDR2 reads YFSETQ. The V and J ends lost 2 bases and 10 bases, in that order; junction bases with no gene match: 5. The CDR3 is 12 residues long. In DNA form, the CDR3 reads TGCGCCAGCAGCTTTATAGGGGGCCCAGCTTTCTTT. Protein product: CASSFIGGPAFF.

This clonotype was counted ten times or more. The genes are TRBV15 and TRBJ1-1; 8 nucleotides match TRBD1. Trimming removed 1 base from V and 5 bases from J; junction bases left unmatched: 3. In germline, CDR1 is LNHNV, CDR2 YYDKDF (reference sequence). The CDR3 has 14 residues. The CDR3 region has the DNA TGTGCCACCAGCAGAGGACAGGGGAGGACTGAAGCTTTCTTT. This encodes CATSRGQGRTEAFF.

This clonotype came up many times. The rearrangement joins TRBV29-1 to TRBJ2-3, with a possible D match to TRBD1 (6 bases). The germline V gene encodes CDR1 SQVTM and CDR2 ANQGSEA. V gave up 7 bases and J gave up 2 bases, with 16 bases separating them. CDR3 length: 14 residues. CDR3 amino acids: CSASGHPNTDTQYF. The CDR3, as DNA: TGCAGCGCATCGGGACACCCGAACACAGATACGCAGTATTTT.

In this sample, this clonotype turned up a few times. CDR3: CASSQQTGVHETQYF. CDR3 nucleotide sequence: TGTGCCAGCAGCCAGCAGACAGGGGTCCACGAGACCCAGTACTTC. V and J are TRBV3-1 and TRBJ2-5, with 8 bases fitting TRBD1. V was clipped by 3 bases and J by 5 bases; unmatched bases: 8. The CDR3 runs 15 residues. Germline assignment: CDR1 LGHDT and CDR2 YNNKEL (reference sequence).

V is TRBV20-1 and J is TRBJ1-1, with D maybe TRBD1 (5 bases). V shed 2 bases and J shed 8 bases, with 18 bases lying between them. Per germline, CDR1 DFQATT and CDR2 SNEGSKA (reference sequence). The CDR3 runs to 14 residues. The CDR3 DNA reads as TGCAGTGCTAGACACTTTAGGGGACGGGTAGAAGCTTTCTTT. This encodes CSARHFRGRVEAFF.

The chain links TRBV6-1 to TRBJ1-1; 8 nucleotides align to TRBD1. The germline CDR1 and CDR2 sequences are MNHNS and SASEGT. The CDR3 is 14 residues long. With 6 bases clipped from V and 6 bases from J, the junction kept 9 bases outside the gene matches. As DNA, the CDR3 is TGTGCCAGCAGCCTGGCAGGGGGCAAAGCTGAAGCTTTCTTT. Protein: CASSLAGGKAEAFF.

This clonotype was observed a few times. The V and J genes are TRBV6-1 and TRBJ1-3, with D possibly being TRBD1 (5 bases). The CDR3 contains 15 residues. V was clipped by 6 bases and J by 0 bases, with 12 bases between them. CDR1 and CDR2 from the germline V gene are MNHNS and SASEGT. This CDR3 reads CASSIQGPSGNTIYF. The CDR3 DNA is TGTGCCAGCAGCATCCAGGGACCCTCTGGAAACACCATATATTTT.

A word on this clonotype: This could be a read error, since a much larger clone is one nucleotide away. J is TRBJ2-7 and V is TRBV20-1; perhaps TRBD1 as D (6 bases). The CDR3 is made up of 11 amino acids. Trimming cost V 6 bases and J 4 bases, with 10 bases left between them. Germline CDR1 reads DFQATT; CDR2 reads SNEGSKA (reference sequence). In nucleotides, the CDR3 is TGCAGTGCGAGGGACAAGTACGAGCAGTACTTC. This sequence encodes CSARDKYEQYF.

This clonotype occurred a few times. The chain employs TRBV9 and TRBJ2-4, with 8 bases fitting TRBD1. Trimming removed 4 bases from V and 7 bases from J; junction bases left unmatched: 7. The CDR3 is 14 amino acids. The V gene's germline CDR1 is SGDLS and CDR2 YYNGEE. CDR3 bases: TGTGCCAGCAGCAAGAATACAGGGGGTAACATTCAGTACTTC. It encodes CASSKNTGGNIQYF.

The rearrangement links TRBV9 to TRBJ2-2; TRBD2 matches 10 bases. The CDR3 runs 15 residues. From germline, CDR1 is SGDLS and CDR2 YYNGEE. V lost 4 bases to trimming and J lost 6 bases; unmatched junction nucleotides: 6. The CDR3 loop is CASSQPGLASGELFF. The DNA of the CDR3 is TGTGCCAGCAGCCAACCGGGACTAGCGTCCGGGGAGCTGTTTTTT.

This clonotype was detected ten times or more. The chain links TRBV24-1 to TRBJ1-2; 8 bases align to TRBD1. Germline V gene sequence: CDR1 KGHDR, CDR2 SFDVKD. With V trimmed by 5 bases and J by 8 bases, 9 bases remained unmatched. The CDR3 extends over 14 amino acids. As DNA, the CDR3 is TGTGCCACCAGTGCCGTGACAGGGGTCGGGGGCTACACCTTC. It encodes CATSAVTGVGGYTF.